This TCR beta chain is drawn from a study of T cell repertoires in cytomegalovirus infection. Study context: Public signatures in TCR beta pointed to CMV infection and matching HLA type. Study-wide findings and caveats: HLA-C-restricted TCR beta clonotypes specific for CMV led the ex vivo response.

One entry per CDR3 protein results from TCRdb running MiXCR on the reads. Among about 490,000 distinct CDR3 sequences listed, about 15% were seen once. This clonotype came up many times. Its target is unknown. The CDR3 extends over 14 amino acids. J was trimmed by 5 bases and V by 4 bases; bases with no gene match: 4. The germline V gene has CDR1 SGHTA and CDR2 FQGNSA. The sequence derives from a human donor in good health (CMV status not recorded). Some clones in this sample may be carry-over from other donors' samples. The V gene is TRBV7-2, the J gene TRBJ2-1; 8 nucleotides match TRBD1. Sequenced: CD8+ T cells from PBMCs. Here the CDR3 DNA reads TGTGCCAGCAGCTCGAGACAGGGGAACAATGAGCAGTTCTTC. It specifies CASSSRQGNNEQFF.